This T cell receptor beta chain was sequenced during a study of blood T cell repertoires in COVID-19. Study summary: Researchers got acute and convalescent COVID-19 samples from the United States, Italy and Spain.

In the original processing: Estimation of nucleated cell counts relied on the amplification of reference gene primers. Profiling relied on immunoSEQ multiplex PCR, and the TCRdb table lists in-frame clones only, not all of them. Clonal size and the V and J genes are those of that table, whereas D and trimming came from the DNA. The table lists roughly 30,000 clones, around 94% of them singletons, with 0.65% to 0.85% in the top ten. Seattle's enrolled individuals joined amid active infection and were then monitored longitudinally. Germline V gene lookup returns CDR1 MDHEN and CDR2 SYDVKM. Trimming removed 6 bases from V and 4 bases from J, with 19 bases in between. The CDR3 runs to 17 residues.

Sequenced sample: peripheral blood. The chain recombines TRBV28 with TRBJ1-6, with a tentative D call TRBD1 (5 bases). This clonotype was obtained from a woman in her 70s with COVID-19, enrolled during active disease. CDR3 sequence reads: CASSPDSDWVYNSPLHF. CDR3 nucleotides: TGTGCCAGCAGCCCTGACAGCGATTGGGTTTATAATTCACCCCTCCACTTT.